This TCR beta chain was captured by sequencing in a study of OX40 agonist ivuxolimab in advanced cancers. Describing the broader study: Ivuxolimab was a fully human IgG2 agonistic monoclonal antibody targeting the costimulatory receptor OX40 (CD134). Intravenous ivuxolimab was administered to patients every 2 weeks at six dose levels: 0.01, 0.1, 0.3, 1.5, 3 and 10 mg/kg. Of the approximately 54 dose-escalation patients, hepatocellular carcinoma was present in approximately 20, melanoma in roughly 15, renal cell carcinoma in 9 and head and neck cancer in 9. In the dose-escalation cohort, 82.7% of patients were male, and the mean age was roughly 60 years with a range of 23 to 79. Prior anti-PD-1, anti-PD-L1 or anti-CTLA-4 therapy was permitted, and 40% to 50% of dose-escalation patients had received checkpoint inhibitors. Partial responses occurred in three dose-escalation patients, of whom one had hepatocellular carcinoma and two had cutaneous melanoma. The point of sequencing TCRbeta in the periphery was to test whether ivuxolimab changed TCR sequence diversity and drove clonal T-cell expansion. The paper describes the monotherapy dose-escalation part (N of about 57 patients) of the phase I trial of ivuxolimab. The investigation overall reported the following: Low levels of normalized T-cell clonal expansion were also shown by some nonresponding patients. At doses of 0.1 to 3.0 mg/kg, clonal expansion of both CD4+ and CD8+ T cells in blood was seen between baseline and week 6. On average, CD8+ T cells showed more expanded clones than CD4+ T cells after ivuxolimab. In partial responders in the 0.1-3.0 mg/kg groups, normalized peripheral clonal expansion was found to be among the lowest, especially among CD8+ T cells. The antigen specificity of the peripheral T cells that underwent clonal expansion was not determined.

Genomic DNA was isolated from the sorted cells so that the TCRbeta CDR3 region could be sequenced. TCRbeta CDR3 regions were sequenced using the immunoSEQ Assay. Drawn from immuneACCESS, this table holds only the in-frame rearrangements with V and J called that TCRdb kept. Clones are partly lost; checked studies trace under half to an unresolved V gene and leave the rest unexplained. A total of about 16,000 clones appear in this sample, over 70% of them only once. Of the sample, around 12% is held by the ten largest clones. In regard to this clone: Its antigen target is currently unknown. No quality values exist for individual bases; no much larger clone is one base distant.

The trial excluded patients who had a history of autoimmune disease or who were on systemic immunosuppression. Peripheral blood for TCR sequencing was collected from all dose cohorts at baseline, on cycle 4 day 1, and on cycle 7 day 1. The samples were drawn from a first-in-human, open-label, multicenter phase I dose-escalation trial of ivuxolimab. Adults with locally advanced or metastatic head and neck squamous cell, hepatocellular, melanoma or renal cell carcinoma were enrolled in the trial. CD4+ and CD8+ T cells were sorted separately from peripheral blood before TCR sequencing. This receptor was taken from an adult with an advanced solid tumor such as melanoma, head and neck, liver or kidney cancer. The sequences come from CD4+ or CD8+ T cells sorted from blood, collected in a trial of the OX40 agonist ivuxolimab.

The encoded CDR3 is CASSALDRGTGELFF. The DNA is TGTGCCAGCAGCGCCCTAGACAGGGGGACCGGGGAGCTGTTTTTT. The sequence links TRBV5-4 to TRBJ2-2; the junction holds 9 bases that match TRBD1. The germline V gene (reference sequence) provides CDR1 SGHNT and CDR2 YYREEE. The CDR3 holds 15 amino acids from the cysteine to the phenylalanine. CDR3 DNA only is kept here, 45 bases in frame from base 1. Relative to germline, V is missing 4 bases and J is missing 5 bases, with 6 bases of the junction outside any gene match.